This entry features one T cell receptor beta chain sequence. Its antigen has not been determined. Nothing much larger sits one base from this clone, and base qualities are not available. The data were obtained in a study of early stage breast cancer tumors (TCRdb year 2017). Notes on the research overall: Of the 15 to 20 invasive breast tumors, roughly 13 were found to be estrogen receptor-positive, progesterone receptor-positive and HER2-negative. Of the roughly 12 ER+/PR+/HER2- tumors, eight were classified as invasive ductal carcinomas and four as invasive lobular carcinomas. On average, each sample had roughly 9.7-fold read coverage. A total of 2.5 million to 3 million templates, representing roughly 1,100,000 unique clonotypes, were detected across all samples. What the study reported, not specific to this receptor: Compared with adjacent normal breast tissue, tumors had higher clonality and 2.5 to 3-fold greater T cell density. Repertoires from blood and normal breast were more alike than repertoires from blood and tumor, and in about 90% of the 16 patients, comparing each tissue with blood separated tumor from normal. Enriched TCRB sequences shared across patients were mostly commonly generated sequences, unlikely to play an important role in the tumor microenvironment. Because the cohort was small, a breakdown by tumor subtype could not be done. Chain pairing and functional markers such as CD4, CD8 and FOXP3 were missed by bulk genomic DNA sequencing of unsorted cells.

Dicing about 18-50 mg of tumor tissue typically produced more than 2.5 ug of DNA. The study profiled bulk TCR beta-chain repertoires in matched peripheral blood, tumor and adjacent normal breast tissue taken from some 17 patients with early-stage breast cancer. After resection, tumor tissue identified by eye was cut out and put into prechilled RNAlater. Tumor tissue (about 18-50 mg) was diced and then homogenized with a TissueLyser II in RLTplus buffer containing beta-mercaptoethanol and antifoaming agent. Genomic DNA was extracted with the Qiagen AllPrep DNA/RNA Mini kit. Each sample was amplified in two independent genomic DNA replicates, using around 0.55 ug for blood and about 1.6 ug for tumor or normal breast. TCRB sequencing of genomic DNA was carried out with the ImmunoSeq Intro kit according to the manufacturer's instructions. Multiplex PCR was run for around 30 cycles using proprietary primers and spike-in control sequences for absolute quantification. An 87-bp fragment spanning the CDR3 and flanking V and J genes was sequenced with single-end 150-bp reads. Seven samples, with two replicates for each sample, were multiplexed per lane of an Illumina MiSeq using version 3.0 chemistry. The published analysis was carried out like this. Raw data were processed by the vendor's proprietary pipeline, with both replicates merged into one result per sample. To define clonotypes, the study grouped productive rearrangements that shared the V-gene family, CDR3 amino acid sequence and J-gene segment. To compute clonality, the normalized Shannon entropy (Pielou evenness) of TCRB abundances was subtracted from 1. To estimate T cell density, the total number of templates was divided by the input cell count, which was inferred from how much DNA went in. Recon with default parameters was used to estimate total repertoire diversity and clonality. Tumor-enriched clonotypes were defined as having over 0.1% abundance in tumor and at least 32-fold higher abundance than in normal breast. In TCRdb, the immuneACCESS table is reduced to in-frame sequences with V and J assigned. These tables do not hold every clone; where another copy was compared, an unresolved V gene accounts for under half, and the others remain unexplained. V and J calls and clone size follow that table, whereas D and trimming were derived from the DNA. This sample lists around 9,900 clones; around three fifths were detected once. Approximately 10% of the sample is taken by the ten largest.

V is shortened by 0 bases, J by 9 bases, and the region joining them spans 6 bases. Including cysteine and phenylalanine, the CDR3 has 12 amino acids. Only the CDR3 DNA stays, 36 bases, in frame from base 1. From the germline V gene (reference sequence), CDR1 is SGHNT and CDR2 is YYREEE. Sequenced material: breast tumor tissue. The receptor comes from a person aged 55 to 75 with breast cancer. The rearrangement combines TRBV5-4 with TRBJ2-2; no confident D gene assignment can be made. The DNA is as follows: TGTGCCAGCAGCTTGGCCTTACGGGAGCTGTTTTTT. This sequence encodes CASSLALRELFF.